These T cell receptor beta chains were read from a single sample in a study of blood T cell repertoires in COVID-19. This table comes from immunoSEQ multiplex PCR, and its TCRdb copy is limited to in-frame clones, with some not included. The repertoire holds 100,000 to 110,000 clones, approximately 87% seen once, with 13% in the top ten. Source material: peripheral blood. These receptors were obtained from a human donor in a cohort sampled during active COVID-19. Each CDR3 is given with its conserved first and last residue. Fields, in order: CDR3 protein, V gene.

CDR3 protein: CASRGQVYGYTF; V gene: TRBV27
CDR3 protein: CSVEDPGSGEKLFF; V gene: TRBV29-1
CDR3 protein: CASSSLAGGISTDTQYF; V gene: TRBV4-2
CDR3 protein: CASSQGLAGGYEQYF; V gene: TRBV3-1/TRBV3-2
CDR3 protein: CASSLGEGGEQYF; V gene: TRBV7-7
CDR3 protein: CASSFLGTAQETQYF; V gene: TRBV5-1
CDR3 protein: CASSVIPGNGYTF; V gene: TRBV5-1
CDR3 protein: CASSLSQGGNTIYF; V gene: TRBV13
CDR3 protein: CASSPEPTGREQFF; V gene: TRBV6-2/TRBV6-3
CDR3 protein: CASSRNTPTGDGQFF; V gene: TRBV6-2/TRBV6-3
CDR3 protein: CASSPFSGEAGTQYF; V gene: TRBV7-2
CDR3 protein: CAWSFQTGLSEQYF; V gene: TRBV30
CDR3 protein: CASRKGQGAYEQYF; V gene: TRBV25-1
CDR3 protein: CASRRAGAEYF; V gene: TRBV6-5
CDR3 protein: CASSLEKSRTETQYF; V gene: TRBV7-2
CDR3 protein: CASSLYSPSYNSPLHF; V gene: TRBV5-6
CDR3 protein: CASTAGGARSPLHF; V gene: TRBV6-5
CDR3 protein: CASRTGGVETQYF; V gene: TRBV6-5
CDR3 protein: CASSFFRANTEAFF; V gene: TRBV7-9
CDR3 protein: CASNSDSGTGLQPQHF; V gene: TRBV7-2
CDR3 protein: CASSQRTSGYQETQYF; V gene: TRBV14
CDR3 protein: CASSRGTQNTEAFF; V gene: TRBV5-8
CDR3 protein: CASSYGQRETQYF; V gene: TRBV6-5
CDR3 protein: CASSPTGTGGAITGYTF; V gene: TRBV6-6
CDR3 protein: CASSESGRGGHFSPLHF; V gene: TRBV6-1
CDR3 protein: CASSLGLADGGGELFF; V gene: TRBV27
CDR3 protein: CASSKGGVNNQPQHF; V gene: TRBV6-5
CDR3 protein: CAISELAGGIYNEQFF; V gene: TRBV10-3
CDR3 protein: CASSLNTAGVETQYF; V gene: TRBV7-2
CDR3 protein: CASSEQSNYGYTF; V gene: TRBV14
CDR3 protein: CASSLGITGSTQYF; V gene: TRBV7-9
CDR3 protein: CASSILAGGNEQFF; V gene: TRBV19
CDR3 protein: CASSWTSGVTNTGELFF; V gene: TRBV7-8
CDR3 protein: CASRRLNQPQHF; V gene: TRBV12-3/TRBV12-4
CDR3 protein: CASSFQWSPLHF; V gene: TRBV27
CDR3 protein: CASSQDADRRAF; V gene: TRBV3-1/TRBV3-2
CDR3 protein: CASSRGLAGDYEQYF; V gene: TRBV19